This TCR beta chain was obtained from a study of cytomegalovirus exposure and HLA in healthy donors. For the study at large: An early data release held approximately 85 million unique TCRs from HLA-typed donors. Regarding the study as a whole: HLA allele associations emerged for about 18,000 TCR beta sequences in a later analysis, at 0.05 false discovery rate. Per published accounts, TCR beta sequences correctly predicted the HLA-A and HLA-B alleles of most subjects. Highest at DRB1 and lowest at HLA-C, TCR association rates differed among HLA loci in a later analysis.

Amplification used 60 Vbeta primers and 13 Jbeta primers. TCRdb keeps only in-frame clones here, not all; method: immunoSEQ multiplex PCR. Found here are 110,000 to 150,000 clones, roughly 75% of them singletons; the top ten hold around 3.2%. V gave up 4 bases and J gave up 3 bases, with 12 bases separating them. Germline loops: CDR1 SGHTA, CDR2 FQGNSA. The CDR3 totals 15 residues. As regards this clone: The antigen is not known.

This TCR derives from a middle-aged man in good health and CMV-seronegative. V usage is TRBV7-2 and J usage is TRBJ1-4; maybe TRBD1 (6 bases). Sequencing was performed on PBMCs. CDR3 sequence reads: CASSYTGTSNEKLFF. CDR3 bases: TGTGCCAGCAGCTATACCGGGACATCTAATGAAAAACTGTTTTTT.